A single sample gave rise to the 7 T cell receptor beta chains below, sequenced in a study of tissue T cells after allogeneic stem cell transplantation. The assay was immunoSEQ multiplex PCR, and TCRdb's table has in-frame clones only and misses some. The sample has over 45,000 clones, approximately 70% seen once. Material: sorted cells pooled from one or two spleens. These receptors were collected from a pool of C57BL/6 mice in good health.

About this clone itself: The genes are named according to mouse. The CDR3 goes on 1 residue after the read ends, and that part is filled in from the germline J gene. The V and J genes are TRBV16 and TRBJ1-3; D might be TRBD1 (5 bases). Trimming removed 1 base from V and 7 bases from J, with 11 bases in between. The CDR3 extends over 14 amino acids. Germline CDR1 and CDR2: SGHSA and FRNQAP. The part of the CDR3 DNA that was read is TGTGCAAGCAGCTTAGCGGGGAGGGGTAATACGCTCTAT. The encoded protein is CASSLAGRGNTLY. The whole CDR3 sequence reads CASSLAGRGNTLYF.

Notes on this clone: Germline and genes here are mouse. Read data end 1 residue before the CDR3 end; the end is taken from the germline J gene. The chain joins TRBV15 to TRBJ2-3; D unclear. Germline values: CDR1 SGHND, CDR2 FRSKSL. This CDR3 contains 13 residues. V shed 2 bases and J shed 0 bases, with 3 bases lying between them. CDR3 bases read: TGTGCCAGCAGTTTAACTAGTGCAGAAACGCTGTAT. Encoded protein: CASSLTSAETLY. From start to end, the CDR3 is CASSLTSAETLYF.

On this clone: Gene names follow the mouse nomenclature. The CDR3 sequence is CASSLVGGAPGTQYF. Incomplete CDR3 DNA: TGTGCAAGCAGCTTAGTTGGGGGGGCGCCGGGCACCCAGTAC. The chain couples TRBV16 to TRBJ2-5; TRBD2 matches 9 bases. Sequencing ends 1 residue short of the CDR3 end; the germline J gene provides the rest. Germline V gene data show CDR1 as SGHSA and CDR2 as FRNQAP. With 1 base clipped from V and 8 bases from J, the junction kept 7 bases outside the gene matches. This CDR3 has 15 amino acids.

This clone has just one count. Gene names denote mouse genes. The CDR3 end lies 1 residue beyond the end of the read and is filled in from the germline J gene. The rearrangement links TRBV12-2 to TRBJ1-4, with no clear D. Germline V lookup: CDR1 SGHLS, CDR2 HYDKME. The CDR3 consists of 15 residues. Trimming removed 0 bases at V and 0 bases at J, with 7 bases between. Partial CDR3 DNA: TGTGCCAGCTCTCTCGGAGAAATTTCCAACGAAAGATTATTT. Translation gives CASSLGEISNERLF. The CDR3 reads in full as CASSLGEISNERLFF.

As concerns this clone: Gene names denote mouse genes. The CDR3 goes on 1 residue after the read ends, and that part is filled in from the germline J gene. The J gene is TRBJ2-5, the V gene TRBV13-3; 8 positions match TRBD2. CDR1 is NNHDY, CDR2 SYVADS, per germline. Trimming at V came to 2 bases and at J to 6 bases, leaving 2 bases not matched to a gene. The CDR3 totals 13 residues. The CDR3 sequence: CASSDWGEDTQYF. CDR3 DNA, as far as it was read: TGTGCCAGCAGTGACTGGGGGGAGGACACCCAGTAC.

Turning to this clone: Gene names are the mouse ones. Read coverage stops 1 residue before the CDR3 terminus; the germline J gene supplies the remainder. The rearrangement uses TRBV13-3 and TRBJ2-5; TRBD1 agrees at 7 bases. There are 14 residues in the CDR3. J was trimmed by 4 bases and V by 1 base; bases with no gene match: 3. CDR1 and CDR2 (germline): NNHDY, SYVADS. The CDR3 DNA, read in part, is TGTGCCAGCAGTGATTGGCAGGGGGAAGACACCCAGTAC. Protein sequence: CASSDWQGEDTQY. In full, the CDR3 is CASSDWQGEDTQYF. The full variable domain, rest sourced from reference TRBV13-3 and TRBJ2-5, is EAAVTQSPRSKVAVTGGKVTLSCHQTNNHDYMYWYRQDTGHGLRLIHYSYVADSTEKGDIPDGYKASRPSQENFSLILELASLSQTAVYFCASSDWQGEDTQYFGPGTRLLVL.

This clone has a handful of counts. Germline and genes here are mouse. The read falls 1 residue short of the CDR3 end, and the missing part is taken from the germline J gene. The chain employs TRBV2 and TRBJ2-7, with 10 nucleotides matching TRBD2. CDR1 is LGHNA and CDR2 is YSYQKL in the germline V gene. The CDR3 covers 14 residues. J gave up 3 bases and V 4 bases, and 3 bases lay outside the gene matches. CDR3 sequence: CASSRRDWGYEQYF. The DNA read from the CDR3 is TGTGCCAGCAGCCGCAGGGACTGGGGCTATGAACAGTAC.